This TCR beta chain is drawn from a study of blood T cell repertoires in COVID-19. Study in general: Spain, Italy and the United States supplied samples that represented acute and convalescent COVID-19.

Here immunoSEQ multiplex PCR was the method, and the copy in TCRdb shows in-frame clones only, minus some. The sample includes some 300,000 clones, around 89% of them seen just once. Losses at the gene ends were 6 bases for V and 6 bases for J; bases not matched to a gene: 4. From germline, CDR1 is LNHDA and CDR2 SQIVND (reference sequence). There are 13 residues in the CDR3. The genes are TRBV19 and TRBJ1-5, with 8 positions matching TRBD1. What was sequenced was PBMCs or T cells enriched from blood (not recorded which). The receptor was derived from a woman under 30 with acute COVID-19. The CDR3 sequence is CASRDREGQPQHF. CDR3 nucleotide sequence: TGTGCCAGTAGGGACAGGGAGGGTCAGCCCCAGCATTTT.